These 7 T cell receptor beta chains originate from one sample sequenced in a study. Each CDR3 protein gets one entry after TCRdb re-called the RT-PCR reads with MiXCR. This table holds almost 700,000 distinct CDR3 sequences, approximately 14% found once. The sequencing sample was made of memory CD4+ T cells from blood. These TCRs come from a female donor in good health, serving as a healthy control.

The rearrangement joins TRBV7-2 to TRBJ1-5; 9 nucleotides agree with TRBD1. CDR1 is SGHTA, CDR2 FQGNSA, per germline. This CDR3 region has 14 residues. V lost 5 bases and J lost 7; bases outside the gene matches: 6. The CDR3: CASSTPGQGQPQHF. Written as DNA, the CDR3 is TGTGCCAGCAGCACTCCGGGACAGGGCCAGCCCCAGCATTTT. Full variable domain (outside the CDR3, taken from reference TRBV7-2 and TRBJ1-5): GAGVSQSPSNKVTEKGKDVELRCDPISGHTALYWYRQSLGQGLEFLIYFQGNSAPDKSGLPSDRFSAERTGGSVSTLTIQRTQQEDSAVYLCASSTPGQGQPQHFGDGTRLSIL.

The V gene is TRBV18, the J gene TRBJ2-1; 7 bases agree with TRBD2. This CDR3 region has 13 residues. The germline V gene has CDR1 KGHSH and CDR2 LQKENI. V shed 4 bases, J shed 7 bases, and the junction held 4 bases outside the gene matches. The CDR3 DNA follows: TGTGCCAGCTCACAGGGAGGGGAAAATGAGCAGTTCTTC. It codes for CASSQGGENEQFF.

CDR3 sequence reads: CASSLGGTASTDTQYF. CDR3 DNA: TGCGCCAGCAGCTTGGGAGGGACGGCTAGCACAGATACGCAGTATTTT. The chain recombines TRBV5-1 with TRBJ2-3, with D tentatively TRBD1 or TRBD2 (5 bases each). Deletions cut 0 bases from V and 0 bases from J, with 11 bases between. CDR3 length: 16 residues. Germline V CDR1 and CDR2: SGHRS, YFSETQ.

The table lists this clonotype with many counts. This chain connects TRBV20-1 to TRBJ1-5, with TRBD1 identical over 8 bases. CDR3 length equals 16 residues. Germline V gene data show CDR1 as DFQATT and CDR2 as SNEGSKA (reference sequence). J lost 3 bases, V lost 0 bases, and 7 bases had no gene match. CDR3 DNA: TGCAGTGCTAGAGATCCAGGACAGGGCTACAATCAGCCCCAGCATTTT. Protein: CSARDPGQGYNQPQHF.

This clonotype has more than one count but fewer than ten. The CDR3 DNA follows: TGTGCCAGCAGCCAAGGACAGGGAAAAACTGAAGCTTTCTTT. Its protein product is CASSQGQGKTEAFF. V is TRBV11-2 and J is TRBJ1-1, with 8 bases that match TRBD1. Germline V lookup: CDR1 SGHAT, CDR2 FQNNGV. The CDR3 runs 14 residues. The ends lost 5 bases at V and 5 bases at J; junction bases unmatched: 7.

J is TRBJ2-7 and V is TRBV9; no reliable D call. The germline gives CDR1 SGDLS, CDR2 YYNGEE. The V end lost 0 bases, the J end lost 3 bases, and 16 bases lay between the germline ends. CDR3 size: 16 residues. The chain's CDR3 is CASSVDNLGASYEQYF. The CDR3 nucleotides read TGTGCCAGCAGCGTAGACAACCTAGGTGCTAGCTACGAGCAGTACTTC.

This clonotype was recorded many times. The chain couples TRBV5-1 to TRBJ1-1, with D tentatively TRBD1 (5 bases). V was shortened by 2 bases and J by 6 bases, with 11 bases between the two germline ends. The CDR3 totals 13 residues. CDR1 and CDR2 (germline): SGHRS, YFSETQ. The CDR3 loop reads CASSLEGVPEAFF. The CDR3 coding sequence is TGCGCCAGCAGCTTAGAAGGGGTCCCTGAAGCTTTCTTT. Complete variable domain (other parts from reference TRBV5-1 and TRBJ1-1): KAGVTQTPRYLIKTRGQQVTLSCSPISGHRSVSWYQQTPGQGLQFLFEYFSETQRNKGNFPGRFSGRQFSNSRSEMNVSTLELGDSALYLCASSLEGVPEAFFGQGTRLTVV.